The rows below give T cell receptor beta chains drawn from one sample of a study of blood T cells in healthy people across ages. In TCRdb, the 5' RACE reads were re-called with MiXCR into one record per CDR3 protein. The sample has about 580,000 distinct CDR3 sequences, around 48% seen once; the top ten hold 20% to 25%. The specimen sequenced was blood. The receptors originated from an elderly man in good health. Each CDR3 is given with its conserved first and last residue. A D gene is named only where the DNA matches it firmly. Not all rows give a size; the values are once, few, many and, for expanded clones, a class.

>-|12|TRBJ2-7|TRBV28|-
CASTPNKNEQYF
TGTGCCAGCACCCCCAATAAAAATGAGCAGTACTTC
>TRBD1|13|TRBJ1-1|TRBV29-1|-
CNADRGAGTEAFF
TGCAACGCCGACAGGGGCGCCGGGACTGAAGCTTTCTTT
>TRBD2|15|TRBJ2-1|TRBV12-3/TRBV12-4|many
CASRLTSGRLNEQFF
TGTGCCAGCAGACTGACTAGCGGGAGACTCAATGAGCAGTTCTTC
>-|16|TRBJ2-1|TRBV12-3/TRBV12-4|few
CASTPSGTGPYNEQFF
TGTGCCAGCACCCCCAGTGGTACAGGGCCCTACAATGAGCAGTTCTTC
>TRBD1|14|TRBJ1-2|TRBV6-6|many
CASSTDRANYGYTF
TGTGCCAGCAGCACGGACAGGGCTAACTATGGCTACACCTTC
>TRBD1|13|TRBJ1-2|TRBV6-1|-
CASRRDSNYGYTF
TGTGCCAGCAGACGGGACAGTAACTATGGCTACACCTTC
>-|13|TRBJ2-5|TRBV25-1|-
CANSTRWEETQYF
TGTGCCAACAGTACTCGGTGGGAAGAGACCCAGTACTTC
>-|12|TRBJ2-5|TRBV7-2|-
CASSPTDWPQYF
TGTGCCAGCAGCCCTACGGACTGGCCCCAGTACTTC
>-|16|TRBJ2-7|TRBV7-9|many
CASSLPGTEMDYEQYF
TGTGCCAGCAGCTTACCCGGGACCGAAATGGACTACGAGCAGTACTTC
>TRBD2|16|TRBJ2-1|TRBV9|few
CASSSPLAGGPNEQFF
TGTGCCAGCAGCTCTCCCCTAGCGGGGGGCCCCAATGAGCAGTTCTTC
>-|13|TRBJ2-1|TRBV10-2|few
CASSEQGRNEQFF
TGCGCCAGCAGTGAGCAGGGCAGGAATGAGCAGTTCTTC
>TRBD2|15|TRBJ2-1|TRBV20-1|few
CSARDETSGGFNAFF
TGCAGTGCTAGAGATGAGACTAGCGGGGGGTTCAATGCGTTCTTC
>-|13|TRBJ2-2|TRBV6-6|many
CASSYSTFGELFF
TGTGCCAGCAGTTACTCGACTTTCGGGGAGCTGTTTTTT
>-|14|TRBJ2-7|TRBV7-2|-
CASSAIAGTYEQYF
TGTGCCAGCAGCGCAATCGCCGGGACTTACGAGCAGTACTTC
>TRBD1|13|TRBJ2-3|TRBV28|-
CASGQGGTDTQYF
TGTGCCAGCGGACAGGGTGGGACAGATACGCAGTATTTT
>TRBD1|14|TRBJ2-1|TRBV19|-
CASSSGQGANEQFF
TGTGCCAGTAGTAGCGGACAGGGAGCGAATGAGCAGTTCTTC
>-|13|TRBJ2-1|TRBV20-1|few
CSARGRSLNEQFF
TGCAGTGCTAGAGGGCGTTCTCTCAATGAGCAGTTCTTC
>-|13|TRBJ2-5|TRBV20-1|few
CSPQRTAAETQYF
TGCAGTCCTCAGAGAACAGCTGCCGAGACCCAGTACTTC
>TRBD2|14|TRBJ2-1|TRBV6-2/TRBV6-3|-
CASRLGTSGHEQFF
TGTGCCAGCCGTCTAGGGACTAGCGGCCATGAGCAGTTCTTC
>TRBD2|15|TRBJ2-2|TRBV7-2|-
CASSLQRETAGELFF
TGTGCCAGCAGCTTACAGCGGGAAACGGCCGGGGAGCTGTTTTTT
>TRBD2|15|TRBJ2-1|TRBV20-1|few
CSARAGTSIDNEQFF
TGCAGTGCTCGGGCCGGGACTAGCATTGACAATGAGCAGTTCTTC
>TRBD2|14|TRBJ2-1|TRBV4-1|-
CASSQGGPRGEQFF
TGCGCCAGCAGCCAAGGTGGACCGCGGGGGGAGCAGTTCTTC
>TRBD2|14|TRBJ2-1|TRBV20-1|once
CSAKTSGSIHEQFF
TGCAGTGCGAAGACTAGCGGGAGCATCCATGAGCAGTTCTTC
>-|14|TRBJ2-1|TRBV7-2|-
CASSLASYTNEQFF
TGTGCCAGCAGCTTAGCGAGCTACACCAATGAGCAGTTCTTC
>-|14|TRBJ1-1|TRBV10-3|-
CAISPRQENTEAFF
TGTGCCATCAGTCCCCGACAGGAGAACACTGAAGCTTTCTTT
>TRBD2|13|TRBJ2-5|TRBV15|few
CATSRRGEETQYF
TGTGCCACCAGCAGACGGGGGGAAGAGACCCAGTACTTC
>TRBD2|13|TRBJ2-7|TRBV7-6|few
CASSTGRAYEQYF
TGTGCCAGCAGCACCGGGAGGGCCTACGAGCAGTACTTC
>-|16|TRBJ2-6|TRBV27|-
CASSKSGVSGANVLTF
TGTGCCAGCAGCAAGTCCGGGGTCTCTGGGGCCAACGTCCTGACTTTC
>TRBD2|16|TRBJ2-1|TRBV7-2|once
CASSSVRAGGRSEQFF
TGTGCCAGCAGCTCCGTGAGAGCGGGGGGGCGGAGTGAGCAGTTCTTC
>TRBD2|14|TRBJ2-7|TRBV20-1|-
CSARDLAGGNEQYF
TGCAGTGCTAGAGACCTAGCGGGAGGGAACGAGCAGTACTTC
>-|16|TRBJ2-5|TRBV2|few
CASRRGTASSRETQYF
TGTGCCAGCAGAAGGGGGACCGCCTCGAGTAGGGAGACCCAGTACTTC
>-|13|TRBJ1-5|TRBV29-1|-
CSVVVSSNQPQHF
TGCAGCGTTGTGGTGTCGAGCAATCAGCCCCAGCATTTT
>TRBD1|16|TRBJ2-1|TRBV5-1|-
CASSFGPGQAYNEQFF
TGCGCCAGCAGCTTTGGCCCCGGACAGGCCTACAATGAGCAGTTCTTC
>-|11|TRBJ2-5|TRBV29-1|-
CSVEVGGTQYF
TGCAGCGTTGAAGTGGGGGGGACCCAGTACTTC
>TRBD1|13|TRBJ1-1|TRBV5-5|-
CASSLAEGAHAFF
TGTGCCAGCAGCTTGGCCGAGGGGGCGCATGCTTTCTTT